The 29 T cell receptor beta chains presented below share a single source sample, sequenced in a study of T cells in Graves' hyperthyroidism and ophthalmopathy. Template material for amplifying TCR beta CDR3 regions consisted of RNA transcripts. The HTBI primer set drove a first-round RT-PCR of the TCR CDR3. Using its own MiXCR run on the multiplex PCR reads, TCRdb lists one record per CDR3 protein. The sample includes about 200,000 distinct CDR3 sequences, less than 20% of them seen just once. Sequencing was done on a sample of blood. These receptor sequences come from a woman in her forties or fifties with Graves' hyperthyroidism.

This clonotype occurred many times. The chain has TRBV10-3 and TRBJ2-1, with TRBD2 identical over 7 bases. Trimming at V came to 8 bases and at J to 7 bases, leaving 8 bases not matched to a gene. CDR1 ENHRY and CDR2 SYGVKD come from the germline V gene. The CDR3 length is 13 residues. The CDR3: CAIGAGEVNEQFF. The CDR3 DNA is TGTGCCATCGGCGCGGGAGAGGTGAATGAGCAGTTCTTC.

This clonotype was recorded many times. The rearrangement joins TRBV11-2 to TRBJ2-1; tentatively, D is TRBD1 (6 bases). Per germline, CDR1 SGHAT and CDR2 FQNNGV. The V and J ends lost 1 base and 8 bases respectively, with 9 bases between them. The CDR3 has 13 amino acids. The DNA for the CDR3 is TGTGCCAGCAGCTTAGGTGGGGGCGATGAGCAGTTCTTC. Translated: CASSLGGGDEQFF.

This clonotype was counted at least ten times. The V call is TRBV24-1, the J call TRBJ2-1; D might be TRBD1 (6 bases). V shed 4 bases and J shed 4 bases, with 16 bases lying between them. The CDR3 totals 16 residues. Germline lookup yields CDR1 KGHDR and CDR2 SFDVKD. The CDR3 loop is CATSEAGVSSYNEQFF. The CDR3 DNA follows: TGTGCCACCAGTGAGGCAGGGGTTTCGAGTTACAATGAGCAGTTCTTC.

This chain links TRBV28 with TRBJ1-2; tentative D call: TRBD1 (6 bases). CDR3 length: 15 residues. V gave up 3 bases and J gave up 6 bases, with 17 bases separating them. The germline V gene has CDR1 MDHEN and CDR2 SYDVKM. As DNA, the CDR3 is TGTGCCAGCAGTTTGCCCGGTCGGGGGGCTCATGGCTACACCTTC. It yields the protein CASSLPGRGAHGYTF.

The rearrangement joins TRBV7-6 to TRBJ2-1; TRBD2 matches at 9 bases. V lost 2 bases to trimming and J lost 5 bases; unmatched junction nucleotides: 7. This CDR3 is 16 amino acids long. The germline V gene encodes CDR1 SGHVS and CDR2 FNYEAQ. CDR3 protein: CASSLRVAGENNEQFF. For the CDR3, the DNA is TGTGCCAGCAGCTTAAGGGTAGCGGGAGAAAACAATGAGCAGTTCTTC.

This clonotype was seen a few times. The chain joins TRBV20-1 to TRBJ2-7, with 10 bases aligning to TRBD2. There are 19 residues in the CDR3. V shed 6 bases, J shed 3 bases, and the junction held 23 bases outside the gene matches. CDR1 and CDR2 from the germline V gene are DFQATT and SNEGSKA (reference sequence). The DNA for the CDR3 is TGCAGTGCGAACTCATTTGCGCCTAGCGGGAGTAGCCTGAACTACGAGCAGTACTTC. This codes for CSANSFAPSGSSLNYEQYF.

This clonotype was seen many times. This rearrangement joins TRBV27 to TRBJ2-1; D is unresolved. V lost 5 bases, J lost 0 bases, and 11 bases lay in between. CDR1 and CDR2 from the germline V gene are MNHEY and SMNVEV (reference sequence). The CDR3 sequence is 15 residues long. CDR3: CASSPTVSSYNEQFF. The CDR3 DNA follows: TGTGCCAGCAGTCCGACTGTGAGCTCCTACAATGAGCAGTTCTTC.

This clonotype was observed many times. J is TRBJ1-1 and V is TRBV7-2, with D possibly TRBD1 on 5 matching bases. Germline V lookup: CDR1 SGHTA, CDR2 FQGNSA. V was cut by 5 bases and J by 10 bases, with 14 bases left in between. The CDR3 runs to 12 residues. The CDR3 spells CASSRSQAGAFF. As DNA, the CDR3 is TGTGCCAGCAGCAGGTCACAGGCCGGAGCTTTCTTT.

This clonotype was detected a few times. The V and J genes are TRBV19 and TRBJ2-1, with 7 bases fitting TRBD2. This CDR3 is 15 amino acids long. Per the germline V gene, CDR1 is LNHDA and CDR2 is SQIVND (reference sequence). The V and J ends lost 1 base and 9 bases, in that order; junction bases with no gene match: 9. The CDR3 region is CASSIAGGSGGEQFF. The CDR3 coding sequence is TGTGCCAGTAGTATAGCGGGCGGGAGCGGCGGTGAGCAGTTCTTC.

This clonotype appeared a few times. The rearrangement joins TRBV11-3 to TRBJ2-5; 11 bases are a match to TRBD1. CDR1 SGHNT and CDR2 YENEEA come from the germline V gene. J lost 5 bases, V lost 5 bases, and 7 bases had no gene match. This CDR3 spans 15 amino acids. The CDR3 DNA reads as TGTGCCAGCAGCGACCGGGACAGGGGGTCGGAGACCCAGTACTTC. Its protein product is CASSDRDRGSETQYF.

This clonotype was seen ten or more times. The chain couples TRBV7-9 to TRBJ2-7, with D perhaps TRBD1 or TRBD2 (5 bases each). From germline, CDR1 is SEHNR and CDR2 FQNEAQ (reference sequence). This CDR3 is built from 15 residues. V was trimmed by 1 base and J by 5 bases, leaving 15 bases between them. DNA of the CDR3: TGTGCCAGCAGCTTAGGATCGGGGCGGATCAACGAGCAGTACTTC. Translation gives CASSLGSGRINEQYF.

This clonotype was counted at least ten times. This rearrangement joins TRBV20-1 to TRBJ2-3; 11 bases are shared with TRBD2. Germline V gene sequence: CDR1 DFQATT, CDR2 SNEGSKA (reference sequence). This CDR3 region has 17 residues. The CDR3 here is CRPGGLADLTSTDTQYF. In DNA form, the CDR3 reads TGCAGACCTGGGGGACTAGCGGATTTAACTAGCACAGATACGCAGTATTTT.

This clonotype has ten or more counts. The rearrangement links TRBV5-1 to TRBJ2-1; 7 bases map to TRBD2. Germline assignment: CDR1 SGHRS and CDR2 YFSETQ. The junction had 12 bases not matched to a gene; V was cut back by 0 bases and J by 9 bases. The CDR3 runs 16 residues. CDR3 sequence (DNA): TGCGCCAGCAGCTTGGACGGCGGGAGCACCCTCACTGAGCAGTTCTTC. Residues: CASSLDGGSTLTEQFF.

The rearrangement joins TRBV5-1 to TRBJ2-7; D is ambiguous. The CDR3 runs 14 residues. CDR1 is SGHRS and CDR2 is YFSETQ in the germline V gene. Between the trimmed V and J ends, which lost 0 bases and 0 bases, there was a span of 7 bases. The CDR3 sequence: CASSLDPSSYEQYF. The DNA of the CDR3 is TGCGCCAGCAGCTTGGACCCGAGCTCCTACGAGCAGTACTTC.

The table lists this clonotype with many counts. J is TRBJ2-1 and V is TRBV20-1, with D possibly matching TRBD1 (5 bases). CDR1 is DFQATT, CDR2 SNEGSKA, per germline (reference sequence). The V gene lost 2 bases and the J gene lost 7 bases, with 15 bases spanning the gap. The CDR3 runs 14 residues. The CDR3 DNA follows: TGCAGTGCTAGACGCCAGGGCGGCCTAAATGAGCAGTTCTTC. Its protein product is CSARRQGGLNEQFF.

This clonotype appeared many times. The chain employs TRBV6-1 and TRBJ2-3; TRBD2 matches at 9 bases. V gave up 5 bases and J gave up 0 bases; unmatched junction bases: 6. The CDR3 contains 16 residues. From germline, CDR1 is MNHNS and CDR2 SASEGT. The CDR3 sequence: CASSPGLAASTDTQYF. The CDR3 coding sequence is TGTGCCAGCAGTCCGGGACTAGCAGCTAGCACAGATACGCAGTATTTT.

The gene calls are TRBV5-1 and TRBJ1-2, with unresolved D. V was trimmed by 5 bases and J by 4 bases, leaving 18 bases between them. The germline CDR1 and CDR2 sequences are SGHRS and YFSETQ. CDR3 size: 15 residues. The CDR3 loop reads CASSPPHQASYGYTF. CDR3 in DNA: TGCGCCAGCAGTCCACCCCATCAGGCGTCCTATGGCTACACCTTC.

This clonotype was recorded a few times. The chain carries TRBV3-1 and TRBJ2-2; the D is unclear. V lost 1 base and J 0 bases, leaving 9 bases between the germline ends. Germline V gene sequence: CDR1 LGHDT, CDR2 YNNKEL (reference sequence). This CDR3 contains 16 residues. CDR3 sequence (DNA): TGTGCCAGCAGCCAAGGGCGGAGAACGAACACCGGGGAGCTGTTTTTT. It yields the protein CASSQGRRTNTGELFF.

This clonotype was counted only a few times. The CDR3 reads CASSLSSVGTQYF. The CDR3 DNA reads as TGTGCCAGCAGTTTATCTAGCGTCGGGACCCAGTACTTC. The V call is TRBV28, the J call TRBJ2-5; D is possibly TRBD2 (6 bases). This CDR3 region has 13 residues. Between the trimmed V and J ends, which lost 1 base and 7 bases, there was a span of 10 bases. The germline gives CDR1 MDHEN, CDR2 SYDVKM.

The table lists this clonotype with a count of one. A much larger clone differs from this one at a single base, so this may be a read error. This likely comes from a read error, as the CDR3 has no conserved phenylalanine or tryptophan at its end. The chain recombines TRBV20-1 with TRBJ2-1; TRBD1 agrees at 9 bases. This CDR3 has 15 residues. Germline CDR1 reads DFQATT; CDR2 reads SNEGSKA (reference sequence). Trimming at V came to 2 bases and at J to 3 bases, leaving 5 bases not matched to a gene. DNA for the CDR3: TGCAGTGCTAGAACCGGGACAGGGTTCTACAATGAGCAGTTCCTC. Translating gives CSARTGTGFYNEQFL.

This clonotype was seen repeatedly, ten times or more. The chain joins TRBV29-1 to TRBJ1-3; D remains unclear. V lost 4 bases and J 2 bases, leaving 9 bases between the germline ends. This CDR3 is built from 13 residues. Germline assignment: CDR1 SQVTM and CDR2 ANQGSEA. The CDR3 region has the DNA TGCAGCGTTGCGGGTGGGACTGGAAACACCATATATTTT. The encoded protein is CSVAGGTGNTIYF.

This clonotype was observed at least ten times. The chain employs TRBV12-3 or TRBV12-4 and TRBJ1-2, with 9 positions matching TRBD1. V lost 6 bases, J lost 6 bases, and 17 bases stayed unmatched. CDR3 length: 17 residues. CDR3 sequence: CASSPRTPGTGKDGYTF. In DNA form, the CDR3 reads TGTGCCAGCAGCCCCAGGACACCCGGGACAGGGAAGGATGGCTACACCTTC.

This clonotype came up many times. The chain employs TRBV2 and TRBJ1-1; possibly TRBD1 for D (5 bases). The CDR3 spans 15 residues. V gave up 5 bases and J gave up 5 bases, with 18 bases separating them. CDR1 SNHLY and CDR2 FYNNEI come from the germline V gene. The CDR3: CASSWPGGVGTEAFF. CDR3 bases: TGTGCCAGCAGTTGGCCGGGGGGGGTCGGAACTGAAGCTTTCTTT.

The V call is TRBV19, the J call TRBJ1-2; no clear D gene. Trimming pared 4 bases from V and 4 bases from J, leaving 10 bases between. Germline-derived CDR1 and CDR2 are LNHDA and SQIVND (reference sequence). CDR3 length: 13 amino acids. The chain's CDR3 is CASSTPAVYGYTF. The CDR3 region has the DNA TGTGCCAGTAGTACCCCCGCGGTCTATGGCTACACCTTC.

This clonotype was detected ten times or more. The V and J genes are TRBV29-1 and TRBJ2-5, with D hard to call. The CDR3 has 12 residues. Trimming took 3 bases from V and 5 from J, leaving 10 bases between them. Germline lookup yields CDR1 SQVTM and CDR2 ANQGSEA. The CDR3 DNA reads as TGCAGCGTTGATAGGGATGGGGAGACCCAGTACTTC. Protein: CSVDRDGETQYF.

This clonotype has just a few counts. DNA for the CDR3: TGCAGTGCTTGGTTTGCAACTAATGAAAAACTGTTTTTT. Its translation is CSAWFATNEKLFF. V usage is TRBV20-1 and J usage is TRBJ1-4; D is undetermined. CDR1 DFQATT and CDR2 SNEGSKA come from the germline V gene (reference sequence). The V end lost 5 bases, the J end lost 0 bases, and 7 bases lay between the germline ends. This CDR3 spans 13 amino acids.

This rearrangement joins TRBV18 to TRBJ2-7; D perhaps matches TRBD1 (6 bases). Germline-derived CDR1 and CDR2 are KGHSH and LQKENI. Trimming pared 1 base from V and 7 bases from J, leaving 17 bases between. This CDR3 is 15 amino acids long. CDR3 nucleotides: TGTGCCAGCTCACCACGACAGGCACTCGGTGGGGAGCAGTACTTC. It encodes CASSPRQALGGEQYF.

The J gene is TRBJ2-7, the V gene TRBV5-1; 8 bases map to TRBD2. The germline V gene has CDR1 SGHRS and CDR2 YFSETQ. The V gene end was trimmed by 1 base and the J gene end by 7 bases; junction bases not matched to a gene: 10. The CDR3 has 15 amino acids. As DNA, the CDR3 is TGCGCCAGCAGCTTGACACTAGCGGAGGGGGGAGAGCAGTACTTC. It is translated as CASSLTLAEGGEQYF. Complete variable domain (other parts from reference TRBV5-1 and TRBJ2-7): KAGVTQTPRYLIKTRGQQVTLSCSPISGHRSVSWYQQTPGQGLQFLFEYFSETQRNKGNFPGRFSGRQFSNSRSEMNVSTLELGDSALYLCASSLTLAEGGEQYFGPGTRLTVT.

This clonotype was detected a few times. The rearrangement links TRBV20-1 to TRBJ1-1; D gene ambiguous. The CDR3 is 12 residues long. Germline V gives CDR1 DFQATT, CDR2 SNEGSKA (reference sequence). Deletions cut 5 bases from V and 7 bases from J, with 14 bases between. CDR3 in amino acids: CSAQEGLLEAFF. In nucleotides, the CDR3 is TGCAGTGCTCAAGAGGGCCTTCTTGAAGCTTTCTTT.